These T cell receptor beta chains were read from a single sample in a study of blood T cell repertoires in COVID-19. Only in-frame clones appear in the TCRdb table, and some are missing; sequencing was by immunoSEQ multiplex PCR. The sample shows about 480,000 clones, roughly 85% of them seen only once. Source material: PBMCs or T cells enriched from blood (not recorded which). Receptor source: a woman between 18 and 30 years old with acute COVID-19. Both conserved end residues are part of each CDR3. D genes are given only for firm matches. A row's size may be missing; if present it is once, few, many or a size class.

v_call,d_call,clone_size,j_call,cdr3_nt,cdr3_aa
TRBV20-1,NA,NA,TRBJ2-3,TGCAGTGCTAGTGCGGACAGGGGTCCTAGCGGGTCGCTAGATACGCAGTATTTT,CSASADRGPSGSLDTQYF
TRBV14,NA,NA,TRBJ2-1,TGTGCCAGCAGCCAGTATCTTCTGAATGAGCAGTTCTTC,CASSQYLLNEQFF
TRBV4-3,TRBD1,NA,TRBJ2-7,TGCGCCAGCAGCGAGGGACAGGGGGCGGGGGAGCAGTACTTC,CASSEGQGAGEQYF
TRBV6-2/TRBV6-3,NA,once,TRBJ1-5,TGTGCCAGCAGCTCAGGGTGGCAGCCCCAGCATTTT,CASSSGWQPQHF
TRBV5-5,NA,once,TRBJ2-7,TGTGCCAGCAGCTTGCGGAGGTCGTTTTCCTACGAGCAGTACTTC,CASSLRRSFSYEQYF
TRBV6-5,NA,NA,TRBJ1-1,TGTGCCAGCAATTTTGGGCGGAACACTGAAGCTTTCTTT,CASNFGRNTEAFF
TRBV19,NA,NA,TRBJ1-4,TGTGCCAGTATCCCCCCCCAGGGAGGAACTAATGAAAAACTGTTTTTT,CASIPPQGGTNEKLFF
TRBV5-4,TRBD1,once,TRBJ2-3,TGTGCCAGCAGCTGGACAGGGGAAGATACGCAGTATTTT,CASSWTGEDTQYF
TRBV7-9,TRBD1,NA,TRBJ1-2,TGTGCCAGCATAGGGGGACAGATCTATGGCTACACCTTC,CASIGGQIYGYTF
TRBV28,NA,NA,TRBJ1-6,TGTGCCAGCAGTCCGAGGAGCTCCTATAATTCACCCCTCCACTTT,CASSPRSSYNSPLHF
TRBV4-1,TRBD1,NA,TRBJ2-5,TGCGCCAGCAGCCAAAGGAAGGGACAGGGGAAAGAGACCCAGTACTTC,CASSQRKGQGKETQYF
TRBV12-3/TRBV12-4,NA,NA,TRBJ1-2,TGTGCCAGCAGTAAAACAGGGAGCTATGGCTACACCTTC,CASSKTGSYGYTF
TRBV21-1,NA,once,TRBJ1-2,TGTGCCAGCAGCAAAGCCACAGGCTATGGCTACACCTTC,CASSKATGYGYTF
TRBV7-2,NA,NA,TRBJ2-2,TGTGCCAGCAGCTTAGGTGGCACAGGGTTGGCCACCGGGGAGCTGTTTTTT,CASSLGGTGLATGELFF
TRBV27,TRBD1,NA,TRBJ1-2,TGTGCCAGCAGTAGTGGGGACAGGAGAAACTATGGCTACACCTTC,CASSSGDRRNYGYTF
TRBV30,NA,NA,TRBJ1-1,TGTGCCTGGAAGGGACACGAGAACACTGAAGCTTTCTTT,CAWKGHENTEAFF
TRBV13,NA,NA,TRBJ2-1,TGTGCCAGCAGCCCGACACTGAGCACCTACAATGAGCAGTTCTTC,CASSPTLSTYNEQFF
TRBV11-2,NA,NA,TRBJ1-5,TGTGCCAGCAGCTCCCAGGGGAACAACAAGCCCCAGCATTTT,CASSSQGNNKPQHF
TRBV3-1/TRBV3-2,TRBD2,NA,TRBJ2-2,TGTGCCAGCCATAGCGGGGGGCCCACCGGGGAGCTGTTTTTT,CASHSGGPTGELFF
TRBV28,NA,NA,TRBJ1-3,TGTGCCAGCAGATCACCTACAGGGAGAGGAAACACCATATATTTT,CASRSPTGRGNTIYF
TRBV7-9,TRBD1,NA,TRBJ1-3,TGTGCCAGCAGCTTGGAAGGGGGCGGTGGAAACACCATATATTTT,CASSLEGGGGNTIYF
TRBV4-2,TRBD2,NA,TRBJ2-3,TGTGCCAGCAGCCAAGTTAGCGGGGGGTTGGATACGCAGTATTTT,CASSQVSGGLDTQYF
TRBV10-3,NA,NA,TRBJ2-1,TGTGCCACCTTACCCGCCGGGGGCGGGGGATACAATGAGCAGTTCTTC,CATLPAGGGGYNEQFF
TRBV30,NA,NA,TRBJ1-6,TGTGCCTGGAGTGGACTCAATACTTATAATTCACCCCTCCACTTT,CAWSGLNTYNSPLHF
TRBV28,NA,few,TRBJ1-3,TGTGCCAGCAGTTTATCTGTCCTCTCTGGAAACACCATATATTTT,CASSLSVLSGNTIYF
TRBV4-1,TRBD2,NA,TRBJ2-1,TGCGCCAGCAGTCATAGCGGGAGGGATGAGCAGTTCTTC,CASSHSGRDEQFF
TRBV6-5,NA,NA,TRBJ2-5,TGTGCCAGCAGTTACTCAGGACAGAAGAGTCAAGAGACCCAGTACTTC,CASSYSGQKSQETQYF
TRBV3-1/TRBV3-2,TRBD2,once,TRBJ2-1,TGTGCCAGCAGCCCTAGCGGGAGGGCTATGAGTGAGCAGTTCTTC,CASSPSGRAMSEQFF
TRBV9,NA,NA,TRBJ1-1,TGTGCCAGCAGCCCCGGGGGGGGAACTGAAGCTTTCTTT,CASSPGGGTEAFF
TRBV6-2/TRBV6-3,NA,NA,TRBJ2-5,TGTGCCAGCAGTAAACTCCAGACAGGGACCCAGTACTTC,CASSKLQTGTQYF
TRBV5-5,NA,NA,TRBJ1-1,TGTGCCAGCAGCGGCCGGGTTGTGAACACTGAAGCTTTCTTT,CASSGRVVNTEAFF
TRBV7-8,TRBD1,NA,TRBJ1-5,TGTGCCAGCAGCTTACCAGGCGGACAGGGGGCCCAGCCCCAGCATTTT,CASSLPGGQGAQPQHF
TRBV7-9,TRBD1,NA,TRBJ2-1,TGTGCCAGCAGAAACACAGGGGCCCCCAACAATGAGCAGTTCTTC,CASRNTGAPNNEQFF
TRBV5-6,TRBD2,NA,TRBJ2-7,TGTGCCAGCAGCTGGACGGGACTAGCGGGAGATCCGAGCTCCTACGAGCAGTACTTC,CASSWTGLAGDPSSYEQYF
TRBV5-4,NA,NA,TRBJ2-7,TGTGCCAGCAGCTTGGATGGGGGCGGATCCTACGAGCAGTACTTC,CASSLDGGGSYEQYF
TRBV30,NA,NA,TRBJ1-1,TGTGCCTGGATCGGGTGGTTGAACACTGAAGCTTTCTTT,CAWIGWLNTEAFF
TRBV19,TRBD1,NA,TRBJ1-1,TGTGCCAGTAGTATAGGGGGCAGGGGGACTGAAGCTTTCTTT,CASSIGGRGTEAFF
TRBV7-9,TRBD1,NA,TRBJ2-3,TGTGCCAGCAGCTTAGGACAGGGGAGCACAGATACGCAGTATTTT,CASSLGQGSTDTQYF
TRBV5-1,NA,NA,TRBJ1-4,TGCGCCAGCAGCTTGGTCGGGTCCACTAATGAAAAACTGTTTTTT,CASSLVGSTNEKLFF
TRBV19,NA,NA,TRBJ2-6,TGTGCCAGTAGTACAGGCTCCTCTGGGGCCAACGTCCTGACTTTC,CASSTGSSGANVLTF
TRBV7-2,NA,NA,TRBJ1-5,TGTGCCAGCAGCATCGACAGAAATCAGCCCCAGCATTTT,CASSIDRNQPQHF
TRBV6-5,NA,NA,TRBJ1-5,TGTGCCAGTAATAACAGGGGCAATCAGCCCCAGCATTTT,CASNNRGNQPQHF
TRBV7-9,NA,NA,TRBJ2-7,TGTGCCAGCAGCCCAACCCATACGACAGCAAGCTTAAGCTCCTACGAGCAGTACTTC,CASSPTHTTASLSSYEQYF
TRBV15,TRBD1,NA,TRBJ2-7,TGTGCCACCAGCAAAGACTCGGGACAGTTCTACGAGCAGTACTTC,CATSKDSGQFYEQYF
TRBV5-1,TRBD1,NA,TRBJ1-4,TGCGCCAGCAGTCTCAACCGGGACAGGGAAACTAATGAAAAACTGTTTTTT,CASSLNRDRETNEKLFF